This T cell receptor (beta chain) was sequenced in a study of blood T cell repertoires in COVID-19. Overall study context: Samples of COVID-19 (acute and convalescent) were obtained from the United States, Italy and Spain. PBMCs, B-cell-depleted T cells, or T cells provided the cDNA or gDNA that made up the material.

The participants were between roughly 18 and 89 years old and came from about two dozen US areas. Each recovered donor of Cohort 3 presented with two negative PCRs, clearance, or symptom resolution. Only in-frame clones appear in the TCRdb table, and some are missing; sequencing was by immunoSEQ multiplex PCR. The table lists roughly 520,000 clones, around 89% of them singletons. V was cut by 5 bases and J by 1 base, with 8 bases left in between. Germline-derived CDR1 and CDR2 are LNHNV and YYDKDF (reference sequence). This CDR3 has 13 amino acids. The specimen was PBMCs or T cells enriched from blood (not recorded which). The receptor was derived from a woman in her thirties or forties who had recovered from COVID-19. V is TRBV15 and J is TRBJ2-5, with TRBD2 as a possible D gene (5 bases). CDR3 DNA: TGTGCCACCAGCTCTCGGGGCCAAGAGACCCAGTACTTC. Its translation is CATSSRGQETQYF. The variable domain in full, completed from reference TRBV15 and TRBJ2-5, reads DAMVIQNPRYQVTQFGKPVTLSCSQTLNHNVMYWYQQKSSQAPKLLFHYYDKDFNNEADTPDNFQSRRPNTSFCFLDIRSPGLGDTAMYLCATSSRGQETQYFGPGTRLLVL.